Sequencing of this T cell receptor beta chain was carried out in a study of OX40 agonist ivuxolimab in advanced cancers. As for the study in general: Every 2 weeks, patients got intravenous ivuxolimab at one of six dose levels (0.01-10 mg/kg). The group had a mean age of about 60 years, ranged from about 20 to 80, and was 82.7% male. Hepatocellular carcinoma, melanoma, renal cell or head and neck cancer was diagnosed in the dose-escalation patients. Study-wide points: CD4+ and CD8+ blood T cells expanded clonally by week 6 at 0.1 to 3.0 mg/kg.

Worth noting for this clone: Its antigen is unidentified.

CDR1 is PRHDT and CDR2 is FYEKMQ in the germline V gene (reference sequence). V was cut by 5 bases and J by 0 bases, with 20 bases left in between. CDR3 length: 18 residues. Libraries were prepared by immunoSEQ multiplex PCR; TCRdb keeps only in-frame clonotypes and omits some of them. Here the sample spans about 54,000 clones, 85% to 95% being singletons. The material was CD4+ or CD8+ T cells sorted from blood, obtained in a trial of the OX40 agonist ivuxolimab. This clonotype was obtained from an adult with an advanced solid tumor such as melanoma, head and neck, liver or kidney cancer. This chain joins TRBV13 and TRBJ1-3; D remains ambiguous. In nucleotides, the CDR3 is TGTGCCAGCAGCCTCTCACGGGCCTCCATCAGCTCTGGAAACACCATATATTTT. This translates into CASSLSRASISSGNTIYF.